This TCR beta chain was sequenced for a study of CD8+CD57+ T cells in acquired aplastic anemia. In the study overall: When averaged, DNA from sorted CD4+ and CD8+ cells came to approximately 3 ug.

Points on this clonotype: No antigen is known for it.

General study findings and limits: Patients shared some 29 CD8+ CDR3 sequences with controls.

Trimming took off 5 bases at V and 2 bases at J, with 18 bases between the two ends. This CDR3 has 16 residues. Whoever was chosen for sequencing had shown CD8+CD57+ cell expansion by flow cytometry. Template material for TCR beta VDJ and CDR3 profiling consisted of genomic DNA. Via MiXCR, TCRdb re-called the reads, giving one row per CDR3 protein. The table lists roughly 500,000 distinct CDR3 sequences, roughly a third of them singletons. Sequencing was performed on sorted CD4+, CD8+, or CD8+CD57+ T cells (not recorded which) from PBMCs. V is TRBV12-3 or TRBV12-4 and J is TRBJ1-2, with D maybe TRBD1 (6 bases). The source is a human donor with aplastic anemia. CDR3 DNA sequence: TGTGCCAGCAGTGACAACCGGGACACAAAAAACTATGGCTACACCTTC. It yields the protein CASSDNRDTKNYGYTF.